Below, 23 T cell receptor beta chains from the same sample are listed, as sequenced in a study of cytomegalovirus exposure and HLA in healthy donors. PCR amplification relied on 60 Vbeta primers (plus 13 Jbeta primers). Assay: immunoSEQ multiplex PCR; the TCRdb copy retains only in-frame clones and omits some. The sample carries tens of thousands of clones, around 80% recorded once. Sequencing was done on a sample of PBMCs. The receptors were sampled from a man in his fifties or sixties in good health and CMV-seropositive.

Turning to this clone: Relative to the germline gene, one junction end is altered; a read error may explain this. The J gene is TRBJ2-5, the V gene TRBV7-9, with 7 bases fitting TRBD2. Germline CDR1 and CDR2: SEHNR and FQNEAQ (reference sequence). CDR3 length: 14 residues. The CDR3 loop is CSSSPRGEGETQYF. Here the CDR3 DNA reads TGTTCCAGCAGCCCCCGGGGGGAGGGGGAGACCCAGTACTTC.

The chain carries TRBV6-1 and TRBJ2-1, with D tentatively TRBD2 (5 bases). The CDR3 covers 13 residues. CDR1 is MNHNS and CDR2 is SASEGT in the germline V gene. V was trimmed by 7 bases and J by 6 bases, leaving 13 bases between them. The CDR3 protein is CASTLGTSNEQFF. The CDR3 coding sequence is TGTGCCAGCACCTTGGGAACTAGCAATGAGCAGTTCTTC.

The chain couples TRBV7-9 to TRBJ2-7; 7 bases fit TRBD2. V trimming: 5 bases; J trimming: 12 bases; junction bases outside the gene matches: 16. This CDR3 is 14 amino acids long. Germline CDR1 and CDR2: SEHNR and FQNEAQ (reference sequence). CDR3 in DNA: TGTGCCAGCAGCCCCCCGGGACTACATCCCTCCCGGTACTTC. The encoded protein is CASSPPGLHPSRYF.

This sequence joins TRBV27 and TRBJ1-2; maybe TRBD1 (5 bases). Per the germline V gene, CDR1 is MNHEY and CDR2 is SMNVEV (reference sequence). The CDR3 is 11 residues long. V dropped 9 bases and J dropped 5 bases, with 10 bases sitting between them. This CDR3 reads CASWAGYGYTF. The CDR3, as DNA: TGTGCCAGTTGGGCAGGGTATGGCTACACCTTC.

This clone was seen a single time. The J gene is TRBJ2-2, the V gene TRBV13; tentatively, D is TRBD1 (6 bases). This CDR3 has 17 residues. The germline V gene encodes CDR1 PRHDT and CDR2 FYEKMQ (reference sequence). V was pared by 5 bases and J by 4 bases, with 20 bases between. CDR3 in amino acids: CASSMKSQGGGTGELFF. CDR3 bases: TGTGCCAGCAGCATGAAGTCACAGGGCGGTGGCACCGGGGAGCTGTTTTTT.

This clone was seen more than once but under ten times. The chain has TRBV18 and TRBJ1-1; maybe TRBD1 (6 bases). Germline V gives CDR1 KGHSH, CDR2 LQKENI. This CDR3 is 13 amino acids long. Between the trimmed V and J ends, which lost 3 bases and 6 bases, there was a span of 11 bases. The CDR3 DNA is TGTGCCAGCTCACCCTTTGAGGGGGCTGAAGCTTTCTTT. This codes for CASSPFEGAEAFF.

The gene calls are TRBV5-6 and TRBJ2-7; the D gene is possibly TRBD2 (6 bases). Deletions cut 4 bases from V and 2 bases from J, with 19 bases between. There are 16 residues in the CDR3. Germline CDR1 reads SGHDT; CDR2 reads YYEEEE. CDR3 nucleotide sequence: TGTGCCAGCAGCCGGGGGATAGCGGCTTTGACCTACGAGCAGTACTTC. It codes for CASSRGIAALTYEQYF.

The chain has TRBV7-9 and TRBJ2-1, with a tentative D call TRBD2 (5 bases). Trimming took off 11 bases at V and 9 bases at J, with 14 bases between the two ends. The CDR3 covers 11 residues. Germline CDR1 SEHNR, CDR2 FQNEAQ (reference sequence). Here the CDR3 reads CAVTRGIEQFF. The DNA of the CDR3 is TGTGCCGTAACCCGGGGAATTGAGCAGTTCTTC.

CDR3 DNA: TGTGCCAGCTCACTCGGGGGGAACACTGAAGCTTTCTTT. Encoded protein: CASSLGGNTEAFF. The gene calls are TRBV18 and TRBJ1-1; D possibly corresponds to TRBD1 (5 bases). Germline V gene sequence: CDR1 KGHSH, CDR2 LQKENI. CDR3 length: 13 amino acids. The germline V and J ends were trimmed by 4 bases and 1 base, with 7 bases remaining between them.

This clone came up once. The V gene is TRBV18, the J gene TRBJ2-5; D gene ambiguous. From germline, CDR1 is KGHSH and CDR2 LQKENI. This CDR3 region has 11 residues. Deletions cut 2 bases from V and 5 bases from J, with 3 bases between. The CDR3 spells CASSPAETQYF. DNA of the CDR3: TGTGCCAGCTCACCAGCGGAGACCCAGTACTTC.

Only one count was recorded for this clone. The V call is TRBV14, the J call TRBJ2-1; D is perhaps TRBD1 (5 bases). V lost 4 bases, J lost 6 bases, and 10 bases lay in between. Germline V gene lookup returns CDR1 SGHDN and CDR2 FVKESK. The CDR3 is 13 amino acids. CDR3 sequence reads: CASSLLRGNEQFF. DNA of the CDR3: TGTGCCAGCAGCCTCCTAAGGGGCAATGAGCAGTTCTTC.

J is TRBJ2-1 and V is TRBV10-3; 10 positions match TRBD2. Germline loops: CDR1 ENHRY, CDR2 SYGVKD. V gave up 10 bases and J gave up 1 base; unmatched junction bases: 10. CDR3 size: 16 residues. The CDR3 DNA is TGTGCCACCCGGGCGGCTAGCGGGAGTTCCTACAATGAGCAGTTCTTC. This codes for CATRAASGSSYNEQFF.

V gene TRBV6-5 combines with J gene TRBJ2-7, with a tentative D call TRBD2 (5 bases). V lost 10 bases and J lost 3, with 22 bases in between. The CDR3 extends over 15 amino acids. Germline loops: CDR1 MNHEY, CDR2 SVGAGI. The CDR3 coding sequence is TGTGCCACACAAGTTATTACGGGGAACAACTACGAGCAGTACTTC. Amino acid sequence: CATQVITGNNYEQYF.

The V gene is TRBV10-3, the J gene TRBJ2-6, with 9 bases aligning to TRBD1. The CDR3 spans 15 residues. The germline V gene encodes CDR1 ENHRY and CDR2 SYGVKD. V gave up 8 bases and J gave up 4 bases; unmatched junction bases: 6. The CDR3 DNA sequence: TGTGCCATCCAGAACAGGGGGCCCGGGGCCAACGTCCTGACTTTC. Amino acid sequence: CAIQNRGPGANVLTF.

This chain connects TRBV7-2 to TRBJ2-2; 13 bases map to TRBD2. The CDR3 has 18 residues. V trimming: 2 bases; J trimming: 6 bases; junction bases outside the gene matches: 9. CDR1 and CDR2 (germline): SGHTA, FQGNSA. The CDR3 DNA sequence: TGTGCCAGCAGCTTACTTGGACTAGCGGGAGTGTTTGCCGGGGAGCTGTTTTTT. Its protein product is CASSLLGLAGVFAGELFF.

This rearrangement joins TRBV18 to TRBJ2-1; D is ambiguous. V dropped 3 bases and J dropped 5 bases, with 8 bases sitting between them. The CDR3 has 13 residues. CDR1 KGHSH and CDR2 LQKENI come from the germline V gene. CDR3 coding DNA: TGTGCCAGCTCACCCGACTTACACAATGAGCAGTTCTTC. Amino acid sequence: CASSPDLHNEQFF. Drawing the rest from reference TRBV18 and TRBJ2-1, the complete variable domain is NAGVMQNPRHLVRRRGQEARLRCSPMKGHSHVYWYRQLPEEGLKFMVYLQKENIIDESGMPKERFSAEFPKEGPSILRIQQVVRGDSAAYFCASSPDLHNEQFFGPGTRLTVL.

V and J are TRBV30 and TRBJ1-2, with 9 bases fitting TRBD1. Trimming cost V 5 bases and J 5 bases; bases outside gene matches: 12. In germline, CDR1 is GTSNPN, CDR2 SVGIG (reference sequence). The CDR3 is 15 amino acids. CDR3 coding DNA: TGTGCCTGGTATTCCGGGACAGGGAATTGGTATGGCTACACCTTC. Translating gives CAWYSGTGNWYGYTF.

This chain joins TRBV7-3 and TRBJ2-1; D not certain. The V gene's germline CDR1 is SGHTA and CDR2 FQGTGA. The CDR3 consists of 13 residues. The V and J ends lost 5 bases and 5 bases respectively, with 10 bases between them. The chain's CDR3 is CASSANRNNEQFF. The CDR3 DNA reads TGTGCCAGCAGCGCGAACCGAAACAATGAGCAGTTCTTC.

The rearrangement links TRBV7-9 to TRBJ1-2, with TRBD1 matching 7 bases. Germline CDR1 is SEHNR and CDR2 is FQNEAQ (reference sequence). This CDR3 contains 15 residues. With V trimmed by 4 bases and J by 7 bases, 12 bases remained unmatched. The CDR3 DNA is TGTGCCAGCAGCTCCCCGGGCTACAGGGGTCGTGGCTACACCTTC. Residues: CASSSPGYRGRGYTF.

The count of this clone is one. The chain recombines TRBV15 with TRBJ2-7, with 10 bases fitting TRBD1. CDR1 LNHNV and CDR2 YYDKDF come from the germline V gene (reference sequence). Trimming cost V 1 base and J 2 bases; bases outside gene matches: 14. This CDR3 is built from 19 residues. This chain's CDR3 is CATSRGGQGESGRAYEQYF. The CDR3, as DNA: TGTGCCACCAGCAGAGGAGGACAGGGGGAATCGGGTAGAGCCTACGAGCAGTACTTC.

V and J are TRBV7-8 and TRBJ1-1; 7 positions agree with TRBD1. The CDR3 length is 15 residues. In germline, CDR1 is SGHVS, CDR2 FQNEAQ. The trim removed 0 bases at V and 4 bases at J, leaving 5 bases unmatched. The CDR3 DNA is TGTGCCAGCAGCTTAGCGACAGGGTTCTCCACTGAAGCTTTCTTT. It yields the protein CASSLATGFSTEAFF.

The chain carries TRBV9 and TRBJ2-7; 8 nucleotides match TRBD1. The CDR3 totals 14 residues. Germline loops: CDR1 SGDLS, CDR2 YYNGEE. V lost 4 bases to trimming and J lost 5 bases; unmatched junction nucleotides: 8. The CDR3 is CASSLIGQGDEQYF. The CDR3 DNA sequence: TGTGCCAGCAGCCTAATTGGACAGGGTGACGAGCAGTACTTC.

This clone was seen a single time. The chain uses TRBV11-1 and TRBJ2-6, with 11 bases aligning to TRBD2. Germline CDR1 is SGHAT and CDR2 is FQDESV (reference sequence). Trimming took 1 base from V and 3 from J; bases not matched to a gene: 8. This CDR3 is 19 amino acids long. CDR3 loop: CASSLVTSGNWYGANVLTF. The CDR3 DNA reads TGTGCCAGCAGCTTAGTGACTAGCGGGAACTGGTATGGGGCCAACGTCCTGACTTTC.